What follows describes a single T cell receptor (beta chain). Its antigen is still unknown. This specimen belongs to a study of shared clonotypes between healthy human individuals. Findings of the study overall: Sequencing depth was expected to influence donor clonotype sharing.

Sorted-subset replicate PCR reactions contained 200 ng DNA, corresponding to some 29,000 T cell genomes. Libraries were prepared by immunoSEQ multiplex PCR; TCRdb keeps only in-frame clonotypes and omits some of them. The sample has around 2.5 million clones; 80% to 95% are singletons. The CDR3 length is 17 residues. The V gene end was trimmed by 0 bases and the J gene end by 5 bases; junction bases not matched to a gene: 6. Germline values: CDR1 SGHDN, CDR2 FVKESK. Sequencing was carried out using naive CD4+ T cells from PBMCs. Subset: CD45RA+ positively selected. The receptor was derived from a man aged 18 to 35 in good health. Some clones in this sample may be carry-over from other donors' samples. This chain links TRBV14 with TRBJ2-4; 11 nucleotides match TRBD2. CDR3 nucleotides: TGTGCCAGCAGCCAAGATGTCATAGCGGGAGGGGAAAACATTCAGTACTTC. This encodes CASSQDVIAGGENIQYF.